The clone carrying this TCR beta chain was observed at least ten times. The antigen is not known. The making of cDNA relied on 5'RACE with 10-nucleotide random UMIs. Each CDR3 protein gets one entry after TCRdb re-called the 5' RACE reads with MiXCR. The sample has about 66,000 distinct CDR3 sequences, 4.5% seen once. The sample belongs to a study of neurological immune-mediated disorders. For the study at large: There were roughly 35 multiple sclerosis patients; some 31 were relapsing-remitting and 3 were secondary progressive.

Findings and caveats of the study: The level of TCR clonal expansion was highest in patients with HTLV-1-associated myelopathy and lowest in multiple sclerosis, where it fell below the level seen in healthy controls. For the multiple sclerosis repertoire cluster, no association with any clinical or MRI feature was found.

The CDR3 consists of 18 residues. The V gene end was trimmed by 1 base and the J gene end by 1 base; junction bases not matched to a gene: 6. Germline values: CDR1 LNHNV, CDR2 YYDKDF (reference sequence). The chain uses TRBV15 and TRBJ2-1; 11 bases are shared with TRBD2. Material for sequencing was PBMCs. The TCR was taken from a man in his thirties or forties with multiple sclerosis. This chain's CDR3 is CATSRALAGAGSYNEQFF. CDR3 nucleotide sequence: TGTGCCACCAGCAGAGCACTAGCGGGGGCCGGGTCCTACAATGAGCAGTTCTTC.